These T cell receptor beta chains were read from a single sample in a study of blood T cell repertoires in COVID-19. The protocol was immunoSEQ multiplex PCR, while the TCRdb copy is restricted to in-frame clones and leaves out a portion. The sample records fewer than 300,000 clones, more than 75% being singletons. Material for sequencing was peripheral blood. The receptors derive from a man in his fifties or sixties with COVID-19, enrolled during active disease. Each CDR3 is given with its conserved first and last residue. D genes are given only for firm matches. Size is omitted from some rows. Given values are once, few, many or a class for expanded clones.

TRBV5-8	NA	TRBD1	TRBJ1-2	TGTGCCAGCAGCGTGGACAGGGCTGGCTACACCTTC	CASSVDRAGYTF
TRBV28	NA	TRBD1	TRBJ1-2	TGTGCCAGCAGTTCACCGGGACAGGGAACCTATGGCTACACCTTC	CASSSPGQGTYGYTF
TRBV19	NA	TRBD2	TRBJ2-7	TGTGCCAGTAGTATGCGTGGGAGGGACTACGAGCAGTACTTC	CASSMRGRDYEQYF
TRBV4-3	NA	NA	TRBJ1-1	TGCGCCAGCAGCCAAGGGGGGGGTTTATACACTGAAGCTTTCTTT	CASSQGGGLYTEAFF
TRBV11-3	NA	NA	TRBJ1-6	TGTGCCAGCAGCTTCAACCTCCGGGCAGGGTGGAATTCACCCCTCCACTTT	CASSFNLRAGWNSPLHF
TRBV11-2	NA	TRBD2	TRBJ2-1	TGTGCCAGCAGACGGGGGAGGGGCTCCGGGAGGGATGGTAATGAGCAGTTCTTC	CASRRGRGSGRDGNEQFF
TRBV11-2	NA	NA	TRBJ1-5	TGTGCCAGCAGCTTGGGCTGGGATCAGCCCCAGCATTTT	CASSLGWDQPQHF
TRBV20-1	NA	NA	TRBJ2-5	TGCAGTGCTAGTTCTCAGGGGGAGACCCAGTACTTC	CSASSQGETQYF
TRBV6-6	NA	TRBD1	TRBJ1-2	TGTGCCAGCAGTTACTCGAGGGGACAGGGTTCCTATGGCTACACCTTC	CASSYSRGQGSYGYTF
TRBV28	NA	NA	TRBJ2-2	TGTGCCAGCCAGTTTGAGAACACCGGGGAGCTGTTTTTT	CASQFENTGELFF
TRBV5-4	few	TRBD2	TRBJ2-5	TGTGCCAGCAGCCCCGGGACTACGAGACAAGAGACCCAGTACTTC	CASSPGTTRQETQYF
TRBV30	NA	NA	TRBJ1-2	TGTGCCTCTTTCTACGACTCGGGATCCTCAAGGGGCTACACCTTC	CASFYDSGSSRGYTF
TRBV5-6	few	NA	TRBJ2-5	TGTGCCAGCAGCAGCCCCTGGGGGGGGGCTGAGACCCAGTACTTC	CASSSPWGGAETQYF
TRBV28	NA	TRBD1	TRBJ2-7	TGTGCCAGCAATTCTGGACAGGACGGAGAGCAGTACTTC	CASNSGQDGEQYF
TRBV7-9	NA	NA	TRBJ1-1	TGTGCCAGCAGCTTATGGGGACTAGATGAAGCTTTCTTT	CASSLWGLDEAFF
TRBV28	NA	NA	TRBJ2-1	TGTGCCAGCAGAAAGCAGGGCGGTTACAATGAGCAGTTCTTC	CASRKQGGYNEQFF
TRBV2	once	NA	TRBJ1-3	TGTGCCAGCAGTGAAGGGACACCTGGAAACACCATATATTTT	CASSEGTPGNTIYF
TRBV18	NA	NA	TRBJ1-6	TGTGCCAGCTCACCACAGGTCGCTGGGGGCGTGAAGAATTCACCCCTCCACTTT	CASSPQVAGGVKNSPLHF
TRBV11-2	NA	TRBD1	TRBJ1-3	TGTGCCAGCAGCTTAGGGACAGGTACTGGAAACACCATATATTTT	CASSLGTGTGNTIYF
TRBV7-3	NA	TRBD1	TRBJ2-5	TGTGCCAGCAGCTTAACCGGGACAGAAGAGACCCAGTACTTC	CASSLTGTEETQYF
TRBV19	NA	TRBD2	TRBJ2-1	TGTGCCAGTAGTATTTCGGGAGGAGGGTACAATGAGCAGTTCTTC	CASSISGGGYNEQFF
TRBV2	NA	TRBD2	TRBJ2-1	TGTGCCAGCACGTCTAGCGGGAATCAGCAGTTCTTC	CASTSSGNQQFF
TRBV6-5	NA	NA	TRBJ1-5	TGTGCCAGCAGTTCGATAGGCAATCAGCCCCAGCATTTT	CASSSIGNQPQHF
TRBV5-4	NA	NA	TRBJ2-2	TGTGCCAGCAGTTTCGATAGCGGAGCGAACACCGGGGAGCTGTTTTTT	CASSFDSGANTGELFF
TRBV4-3	NA	TRBD1	TRBJ1-1	TGCGCCAGCAAGAAAAGTACCGGGACAGGGGGCATGAACACTGAAGCTTTCTTT	CASKKSTGTGGMNTEAFF
TRBV11-2	NA	TRBD1	TRBJ2-3	TGTGCCAGCAGCCCGGACAGGGCTAGCACAGATACGCAGTATTTT	CASSPDRASTDTQYF
TRBV2	NA	NA	TRBJ1-2	TGTGCCAGCAGTAGCTTACCCCAGGGAGGTCTCTATGGCTACACCTTC	CASSSLPQGGLYGYTF
TRBV3-1/TRBV3-2	once	NA	TRBJ1-1	TGTGCCAGCAGCCAAGACCATGAAGCTTTCTTT	CASSQDHEAFF